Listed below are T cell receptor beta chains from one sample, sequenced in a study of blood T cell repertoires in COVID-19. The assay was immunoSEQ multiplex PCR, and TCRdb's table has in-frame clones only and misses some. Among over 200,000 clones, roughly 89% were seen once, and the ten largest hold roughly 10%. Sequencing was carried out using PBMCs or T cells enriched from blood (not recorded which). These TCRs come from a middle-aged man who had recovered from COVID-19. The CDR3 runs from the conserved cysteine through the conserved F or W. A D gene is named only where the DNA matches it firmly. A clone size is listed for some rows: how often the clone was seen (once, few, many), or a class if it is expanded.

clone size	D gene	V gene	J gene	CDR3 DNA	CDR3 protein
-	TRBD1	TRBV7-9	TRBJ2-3	TGTGCCAGCAGCTTAGGATTTGGACAGGAGCTCACAGATACGCAGTATTTT	CASSLGFGQELTDTQYF
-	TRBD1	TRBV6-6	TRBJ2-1	TGTGCCAGCAGGACGACAGGGGCGGATGAGCAGTTCTTC	CASRTTGADEQFF
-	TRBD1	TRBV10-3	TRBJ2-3	TGTGCCATCAGTGTAATATCGGTTGACAGGGGACCCACAGATACGCAGTATTTT	CAISVISVDRGPTDTQYF
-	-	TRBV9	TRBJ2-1	TGTGCCAGCAGCGTAGCAGCGGGTCAGGTGAATGAGCAGTTCTTC	CASSVAAGQVNEQFF
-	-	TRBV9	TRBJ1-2	TGTGCCAGCAGCGCTTCCGGGACACCCAACTATGGCTACACCTTC	CASSASGTPNYGYTF
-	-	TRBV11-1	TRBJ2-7	TGTGCCAGCAGCTCCTTCTCCTACGAGCAGTACTTC	CASSSFSYEQYF
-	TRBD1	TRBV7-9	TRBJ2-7	TGTGCCAGCAGCGCCCGGGACAGGGTCCACGAGCAGTACTTC	CASSARDRVHEQYF
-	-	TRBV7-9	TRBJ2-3	TGTGCCAGCAGCTTAGGGCAGGGGAGTGTTCATACGCAGTATTTT	CASSLGQGSVHTQYF
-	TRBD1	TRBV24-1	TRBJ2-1	TGTGCCACCAGCATGACAGGGAGCTCCTACAATGAGCAGTTCTTC	CATSMTGSSYNEQFF
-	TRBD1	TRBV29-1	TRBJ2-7	TGCAGCGTTGAAGATTTAGCAGGGGGAACCTACGAGCAGTACTTC	CSVEDLAGGTYEQYF
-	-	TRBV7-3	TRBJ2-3	TGTGCCAGCAGCTTAACGACTGACACAGATACGCAGTATTTT	CASSLTTDTDTQYF
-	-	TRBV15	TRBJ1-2	TGTGCCACCAGCAGCAGGGTTAATGGCTACACCTTC	CATSSRVNGYTF
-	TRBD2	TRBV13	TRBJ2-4	TGTGCCAGCAGCCCGAGCGGGAGGCTGGCGGGGAACATTCAGTACTTC	CASSPSGRLAGNIQYF
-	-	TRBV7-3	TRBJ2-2	TGTGCCAGCAGCCCTATCGGCGGGACGACCGGTAACACCGGGGAGCTGTTTTTT	CASSPIGGTTGNTGELFF
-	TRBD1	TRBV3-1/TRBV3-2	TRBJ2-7	TGTGCCAGCAGCACCCGACAGGGGGCCACCTACGAGCAGTACTTC	CASSTRQGATYEQYF
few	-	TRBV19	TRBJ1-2	TGTGCCAGTAGCGGGTCCCGCCGGAGTGTTTATGGCTACACCTTC	CASSGSRRSVYGYTF
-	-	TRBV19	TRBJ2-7	TGTGCCAGTAGTATAGATTTGACAGGTGCAAGTGAGCAGTACTTC	CASSIDLTGASEQYF
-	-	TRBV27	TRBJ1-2	TGTGCCAGCAGTCTACAGGGATGGGGTGGCTACACCTTC	CASSLQGWGGYTF
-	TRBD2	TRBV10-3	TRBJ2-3	TGTGCCATCAGGGGCGGGAGGGCCGCAGATACGCAGTATTTT	CAIRGGRAADTQYF
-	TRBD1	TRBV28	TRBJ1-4	TGTGCCAGCAGTGTAACAGGGGGCTGGGAAAAACTGTTTTTT	CASSVTGGWEKLFF
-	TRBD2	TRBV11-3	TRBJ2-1	TGTGCCAGCAGCTTGCAGCTCTGGGGGGGATACAATGAGCAGTTCTTC	CASSLQLWGGYNEQFF
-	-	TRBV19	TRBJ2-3	TGTGCCAGTAGTATAATACTAGCTGGCACAGATACGCAGTATTTT	CASSIILAGTDTQYF
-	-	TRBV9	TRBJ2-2	TGTGCCAGCAGCGTAGTGCCCCGACAGGAGAAAAACACCGGGGAGCTGTTTTTT	CASSVVPRQEKNTGELFF
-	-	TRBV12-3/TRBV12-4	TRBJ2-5	TGTGCCAGCAGTTTGTCTTCGGAAGAGACCCAGTACTTC	CASSLSSEETQYF
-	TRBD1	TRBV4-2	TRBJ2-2	TGTGCCAGCAGCCAACTGGGACAGCACACCGGGGAGCTGTTTTTT	CASSQLGQHTGELFF
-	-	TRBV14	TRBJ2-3	TGTGCCAGCAGCCAGACGGGCGGGGGCCGCACAGATACGCAGTATTTT	CASSQTGGGRTDTQYF
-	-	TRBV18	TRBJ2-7	TGTGCCAGCTCGACCGTGGGAGACTTAACCTACGAGCAGTACTTC	CASSTVGDLTYEQYF
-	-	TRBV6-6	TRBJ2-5	TGTGCCAGCAGTTATAGATCGATGGAGACCCAGTACTTC	CASSYRSMETQYF
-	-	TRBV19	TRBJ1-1	TGTGCCAGTAGTATCACGCCGGGTTCGGCTAAAGCTTTCTTT	CASSITPGSAKAFF
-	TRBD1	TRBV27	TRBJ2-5	TGTGCCAGCACCCGGACAGGGCACTTGGGGGAGACCCAGTACTTC	CASTRTGHLGETQYF
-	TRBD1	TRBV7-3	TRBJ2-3	TGTGCCAGCAGCTTGCAACAGGGGGCCCCAGATACGCAGTATTTT	CASSLQQGAPDTQYF
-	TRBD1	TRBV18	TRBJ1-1	TGTGCCAGCTCACGTTTCTCCGGGACAGAAATCAACACTGAAGCTTTCTTT	CASSRFSGTEINTEAFF
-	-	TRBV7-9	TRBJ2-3	TGTGCCAGCAGCAGCTCCGGAGGCACAGATACGCAGTATTTT	CASSSSGGTDTQYF
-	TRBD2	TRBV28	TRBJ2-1	TGTGCCAGCAGTTTTTCAAGCGGGAGTAAGTTTAACGAAAATGAGCAGTTCTTC	CASSFSSGSKFNENEQFF
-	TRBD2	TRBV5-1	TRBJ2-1	TGCGCCAGCAGCTTGGGGGGACTAGCGGGAGATGAGCAGTTCTTC	CASSLGGLAGDEQFF
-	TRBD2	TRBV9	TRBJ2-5	TGTGCCAGCAGCCAAAGACTAGCGGGAGTTCAAGAGACCCAGTACTTC	CASSQRLAGVQETQYF
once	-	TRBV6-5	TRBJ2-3	TGTGCCAGCAGTTACGGCGGGAGCACAGATACGCAGTATTTT	CASSYGGSTDTQYF
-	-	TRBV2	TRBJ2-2	TGTGCCTCTTACAGGGAGCAGGCCACCGGGGAGCTGTTTTTT	CASYREQATGELFF
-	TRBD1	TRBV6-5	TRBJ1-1	TGTGCCAGCAGCACACGTGTGGAGGGGGCGGCTGAAGCTTTCTTT	CASSTRVEGAAEAFF
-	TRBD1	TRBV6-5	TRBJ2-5	TGTGCCAGCAGCACCGGACAGGGGGGAGAGACCCAGTACTTC	CASSTGQGGETQYF
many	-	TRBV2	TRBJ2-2	TGTGCCAGCAAGGGGGGGTCAGTTTTGCCCGGGGAGCTGTTTTTT	CASKGGSVLPGELFF
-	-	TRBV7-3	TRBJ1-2	TGTGCCAGCAGCTTAACGGGCCCCAACTATGGCTACACCTTC	CASSLTGPNYGYTF
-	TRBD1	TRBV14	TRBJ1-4	TGTGCCAGCAGCCAAACCGGGACAGCAACTAATGAAAAACTGTTTTTT	CASSQTGTATNEKLFF
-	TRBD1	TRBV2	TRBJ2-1	TGTGCCAGCAGTCGACAGGGAGACGGTGAGCAGTTCTTC	CASSRQGDGEQFF
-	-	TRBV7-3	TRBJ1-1	TGTGCCAGCAGCTTCGGGCAGGGGAACACTGAAGCTTTCTTT	CASSFGQGNTEAFF
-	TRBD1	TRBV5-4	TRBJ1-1	TGTGCCAGCAGCATCTTGGGGACAGTCAACACTGAAGCTTTCTTT	CASSILGTVNTEAFF
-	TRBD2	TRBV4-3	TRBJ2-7	TGCGCCAGCAGCCAAGAAAGTTTTAGGGCTAGCGGGAGTTCCTACGAGCAGTACTTC	CASSQESFRASGSSYEQYF
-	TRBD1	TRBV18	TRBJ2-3	TGTGCCAGCTCACCGAACAGGGGGAGCGGAGATACGCAGTATTTT	CASSPNRGSGDTQYF
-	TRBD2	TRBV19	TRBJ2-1	TGTGCCAGTAGTACAATGGTAGCGGGAGGGAGGTACAATGAGCAGTTCTTC	CASSTMVAGGRYNEQFF
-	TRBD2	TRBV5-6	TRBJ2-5	TGTGCCAGCAGCTTTGGGGCTAGCGGGAGCACCCAGTACTTC	CASSFGASGSTQYF
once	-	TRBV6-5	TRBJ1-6	TGTGCCAGCAGTTACTCTCAGGGGTTCCTAAATTCACCCCTCCACTTT	CASSYSQGFLNSPLHF
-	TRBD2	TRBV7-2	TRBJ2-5	TGTGCCAGCAGCTTTCGGCGGGAGGCGACCCAGTACTTC	CASSFRREATQYF